This entry features one TCR beta chain sequence. It was with random hexamers that roughly 0.45 to 1 ug RNA was reverse transcribed. Amplification of TCR beta CDR3 by immunoSEQ multiplex PCR spanned 54 Vbeta and 13 Jbeta. TCRdb passed the immunoSEQ multiplex PCR reads through MiXCR, listing each CDR3 protein once. The sample includes 100,000 to 150,000 distinct CDR3 sequences, around 94% seen only once; the top ten take 0.07% to 0.09%. Trimming cost V 1 base and J 4 bases, with 16 bases left between them. CDR3 length: 15 amino acids. Germline CDR1 is SQVTM and CDR2 is ANQGSEA. The data originate from a study of CD8 T cells in Susac syndrome.

This chain uses TRBV29-1 with TRBJ1-2; the D gene is possibly TRBD1 (6 bases). The sequencing input was CD4+ T cells from PBMCs. The TCR comes from a human donor in good health. CDR3 protein: CSVEVAPGDPYGYTF. The CDR3 DNA reads TGCAGCGTTGAAGTGGCGCCAGGGGACCCCTATGGCTACACCTTC.